A selection of T cell receptor beta chains follows, all from one sample in a study of patients and donors after allogeneic stem cell transplantation. A single record per CDR3 protein comes from TCRdb applying MiXCR to the RT-PCR reads. The sample includes 200,000 to 250,000 distinct CDR3 sequences, roughly 14% of them seen just once. Sequences were obtained from blood, either unsorted or a sorted T cell fraction (not recorded which). The receptors originated from a human donor who was either an allogeneic HSCT recipient or a stem cell or donor lymphocyte infusion donor (not recorded which). It is not recorded whose cells these are; they may come from a transplant donor. Each CDR3 is given with its conserved first and last residue. The order of the fields is D gene, clone size, V gene, J gene, CDR3 protein, CDR3 DNA. D genes are given only for firm matches. Size is omitted from some rows. Given values are once, few, many or a class for expanded clones.

TRBD2,many,TRBV7-2,TRBJ2-7,CASSFTGGGYEQYF,TGTGCCAGCAGCTTCACCGGGGGGGGCTACGAGCAGTACTTC
.,few,TRBV5-1,TRBJ1-1,CASSLGGGKTLAFF,TGCGCCAGCAGCTTGGGGGGAGGAAAAACCCTGGCTTTCTTT
.,.,TRBV6-5,TRBJ2-7,CASSYSALSYEQYF,TGTGCCAGCAGTTACTCGGCTCTCTCCTACGAGCAGTACTTC
TRBD1,many,TRBV6-2/TRBV6-3,TRBJ2-1,CASSPRQGAYNEQFF,TGTGCCAGCAGTCCCCGACAGGGCGCCTACAATGAGCAGTTCTTC
.,.,TRBV3-1,TRBJ2-5,CASSSASETQYF,TGTGCCAGCAGCTCAGCCTCGGAGACCCAGTACTTC
.,.,TRBV1,TRBJ2-3,CTSRLAGDADTQYF,TGCACCAGCAGACTAGCGGGAGACGCAGATACGCAGTATTTT
.,few,TRBV29-1,TRBJ1-1,CSAGKIRDAIMNTEAFF,TGCAGCGCCGGAAAAATACGGGATGCTATCATGAACACTGAAGCTTTCTTT
.,few,TRBV6-1,TRBJ1-2,CASSDPLVYGYTF,TGTGCCAGCAGTGACCCGTTGGTTTATGGCTACACCTTC
.,many,TRBV28,TRBJ1-1,CASSRTGTEAFF,TGTGCCAGCAGTCGAACTGGCACTGAAGCTTTCTTT
.,many,TRBV6-5,TRBJ2-1,CASSLGQAIYNEQFF,TGTGCCAGCAGTTTAGGGCAGGCCATTTACAATGAGCAGTTCTTC
TRBD2,many,TRBV9,TRBJ2-1,CASSMTSGGAFVF,TGTGCCAGCAGCATGACTAGCGGGGGGGCTTTTGTCTTC
.,many,TRBV12-3/TRBV12-4,TRBJ1-1,CASSTLGGNTEAFF,TGTGCCAGCAGTACCCTAGGAGGAAACACTGAAGCTTTCTTT
TRBD2,few,TRBV6-1,TRBJ2-4,CASSDSLRLAGLKNIQYF,TGTGCCAGCTCAGACTCACTCCGACTAGCGGGCCTAAAAAACATTCAGTACTTC
.,few,TRBV3-1,TRBJ1-2,CASSHREAYGYTF,TGTGCCAGCAGCCACAGGGAGGCCTATGGCTACACCTTC
.,.,TRBV29-1,TRBJ2-3,CSVVSHMLADTQYF,TGCAGCGTTGTATCCCACATGTTAGCAGATACGCAGTATTTT
TRBD2,many,TRBV5-1,TRBJ2-5,CASSISGTSSQTQYF,TGCGCCAGCAGCATTTCCGGGACTAGCAGCCAGACCCAGTACTTC
.,.,TRBV7-3,TRBJ2-1,CASSFSHGHNEQFF,TGTGCCAGCAGCTTTAGTCACGGTCACAATGAGCAGTTCTTC
.,.,TRBV10-3,TRBJ1-3,CAISDGGNTIYF,TGTGCCATCAGTGACGGAGGAAACACCATATATTTT
.,.,TRBV12-3/TRBV12-4,TRBJ1-2,CASCPTGLVYGYTF,TGTGCCAGCTGCCCAACGGGGTTGGTTTATGGCTACACCTTC
TRBD2,.,TRBV12-3/TRBV12-4,TRBJ2-5,CASSPTSGGWKTQYF,TGTGCCAGCAGTCCCACCTCGGGGGGGTGGAAGACCCAGTACTTC
TRBD1,few,TRBV6-1,TRBJ2-2,CASSALDRGWAGELFF,TGTGCCAGCAGTGCACTGGACAGGGGATGGGCCGGGGAGCTGTTTTTT
.,.,TRBV5-6,TRBJ1-1,CASSLPQGRNTEAFF,TGTGCCAGCAGCCTCCCACAGGGCAGGAACACTGAAGCTTTCTTT
TRBD1,few,TRBV6-7,TRBJ2-2,CASSFRTGALSSNTGELFF,TGTGCCAGCAGTTTCCGGACAGGGGCGTTATCATCGAACACCGGGGAGCTGTTTTTT
.,.,TRBV27,TRBJ1-6,CASSLGQENSPLHF,TGTGCCAGCAGTTTAGGGCAGGAGAATTCACCCCTCCACTTT
.,many,TRBV29-1,TRBJ1-1,CSGVRDGYTEAFF,TGCAGCGGTGTCAGGGACGGCTACACTGAAGCTTTCTTT
TRBD1,.,TRBV6-5,TRBJ1-5,CASSYPPGQGRLNQPQHF,TGTGCCAGCAGTTACCCTCCGGGACAGGGAAGGCTAAATCAGCCCCAGCATTTT
.,many,TRBV20-1,TRBJ2-1,CSARGTRYNEQFF,TGCAGTGCTAGAGGAACCAGATACAATGAGCAGTTCTTC
.,few,TRBV5-1,TRBJ1-1,CASSLKAGTEAFF,TGCGCCAGCAGCTTAAAAGCGGGAACTGAAGCTTTCTTT
.,few,TRBV5-1,TRBJ2-2,CASSTGTVGTGELFF,TGCGCCAGCAGCACAGGGACCGTGGGCACCGGGGAGCTGTTTTTT
.,many,TRBV29-1,TRBJ2-3,CSVEWAHTDTQYF,TGCAGCGTTGAGTGGGCCCACACAGATACGCAGTATTTT
TRBD2,.,TRBV14,TRBJ2-1,CASSQDNGRSYNEQFF,TGTGCCAGCAGCCAAGATAACGGGAGGTCCTACAATGAGCAGTTCTTC
.,many,TRBV5-6,TRBJ2-1,CASIGVSSYNEQFF,TGTGCCAGCATTGGGGTTAGCTCCTACAATGAGCAGTTCTTC
.,.,TRBV2,TRBJ1-4,CASSDRSLGNEKLFF,TGTGCCAGCAGTGATCGTAGTCTGGGTAATGAAAAACTGTTTTTT
TRBD1,.,TRBV15,TRBJ1-5,CATSTDRGLQPQHF,TGTGCCACCAGCACGGACAGGGGGCTTCAGCCCCAGCATTTT
TRBD1,.,TRBV12-3/TRBV12-4,TRBJ1-1,CASSHQGAKGAFF,TGTGCCAGCAGCCATCAGGGGGCTAAAGGAGCTTTCTTT
.,.,TRBV6-1,TRBJ1-5,CASRSDQAGNQPQHF,TGTGCCAGCAGAAGCGACCAGGCGGGGAATCAGCCCCAGCATTTT
.,.,TRBV20-1,TRBJ2-3,CSAQLQGSGTDTQYF,TGCAGTGCCCAACTTCAGGGCTCAGGCACAGATACGCAGTATTTT
TRBD2,many,TRBV5-6,TRBJ2-1,CASSLAGRGEQFF,TGTGCCAGCAGCTTGGCAGGGAGGGGTGAGCAGTTCTTC
TRBD1,.,TRBV3-1,TRBJ1-2,CASSDTGTGRYYTF,TGTGCCAGCAGCGATACCGGGACAGGAAGATACTACACCTTC
.,once,TRBV7-9,TRBJ2-7,CAAGPPVSYEQYF,TGTGCTGCGGGGCCCCCGGTTTCCTACGAGCAGTACTTC